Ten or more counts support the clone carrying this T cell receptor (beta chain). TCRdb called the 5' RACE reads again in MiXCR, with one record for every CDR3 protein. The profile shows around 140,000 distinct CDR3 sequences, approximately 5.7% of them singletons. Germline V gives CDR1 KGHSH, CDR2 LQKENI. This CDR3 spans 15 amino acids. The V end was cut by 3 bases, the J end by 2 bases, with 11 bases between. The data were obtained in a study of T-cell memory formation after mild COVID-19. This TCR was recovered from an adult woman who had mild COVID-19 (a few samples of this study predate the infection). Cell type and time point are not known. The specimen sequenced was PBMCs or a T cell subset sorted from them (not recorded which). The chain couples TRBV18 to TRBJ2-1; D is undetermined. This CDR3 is CASSPDRGPYNEQFF. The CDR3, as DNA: TGTGCCAGCTCACCGGATAGAGGTCCCTACAATGAGCAGTTCTTC.